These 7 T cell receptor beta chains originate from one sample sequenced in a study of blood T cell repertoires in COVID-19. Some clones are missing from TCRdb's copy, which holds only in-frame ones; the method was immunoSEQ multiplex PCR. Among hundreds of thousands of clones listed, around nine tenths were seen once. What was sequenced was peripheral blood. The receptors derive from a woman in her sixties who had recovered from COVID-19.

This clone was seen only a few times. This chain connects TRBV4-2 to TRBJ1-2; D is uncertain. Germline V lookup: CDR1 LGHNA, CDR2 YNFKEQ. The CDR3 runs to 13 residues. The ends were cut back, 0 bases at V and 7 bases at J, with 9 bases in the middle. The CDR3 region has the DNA TGTGCCAGCAGCCAAGAACCCCAGGTTGGCTACACCTTC. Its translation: CASSQEPQVGYTF.

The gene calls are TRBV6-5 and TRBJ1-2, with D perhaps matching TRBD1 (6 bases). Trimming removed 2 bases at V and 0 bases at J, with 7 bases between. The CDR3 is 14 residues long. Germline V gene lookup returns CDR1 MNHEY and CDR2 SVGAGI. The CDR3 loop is CASSYGTSNYGYTF. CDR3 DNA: TGTGCCAGCAGTTACGGGACATCTAACTATGGCTACACCTTC.

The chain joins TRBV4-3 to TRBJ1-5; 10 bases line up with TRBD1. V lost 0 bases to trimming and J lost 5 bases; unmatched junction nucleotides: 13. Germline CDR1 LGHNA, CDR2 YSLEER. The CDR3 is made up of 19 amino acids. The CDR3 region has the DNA TGCGCCAGCAGCCAAGATCCGCTTAGCTTGGGACAGGGGTATCAGCCCCAGCATTTT. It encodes CASSQDPLSLGQGYQPQHF.

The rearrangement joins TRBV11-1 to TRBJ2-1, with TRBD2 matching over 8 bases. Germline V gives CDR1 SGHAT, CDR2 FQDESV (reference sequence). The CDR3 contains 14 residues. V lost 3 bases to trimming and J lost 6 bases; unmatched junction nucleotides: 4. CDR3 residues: CASSLGLEINEQFF. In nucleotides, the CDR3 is TGTGCCAGCAGCTTGGGACTAGAGATCAATGAGCAGTTCTTC.

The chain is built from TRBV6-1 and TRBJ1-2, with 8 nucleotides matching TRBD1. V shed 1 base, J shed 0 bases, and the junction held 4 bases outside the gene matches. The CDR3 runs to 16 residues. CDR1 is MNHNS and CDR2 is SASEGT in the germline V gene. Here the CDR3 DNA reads TGTGCCAGCAGTGAAGGGACAGGGTTGGCTAACTATGGCTACACCTTC. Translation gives CASSEGTGLANYGYTF.

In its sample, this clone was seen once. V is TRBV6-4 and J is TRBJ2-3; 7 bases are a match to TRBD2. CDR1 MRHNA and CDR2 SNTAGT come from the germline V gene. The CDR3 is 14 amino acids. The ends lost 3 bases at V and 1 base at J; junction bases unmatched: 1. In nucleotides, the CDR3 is TGTGCCAGCAGTGATGCGGGGGGCACAGATACGCAGTATTTT. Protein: CASSDAGGTDTQYF.

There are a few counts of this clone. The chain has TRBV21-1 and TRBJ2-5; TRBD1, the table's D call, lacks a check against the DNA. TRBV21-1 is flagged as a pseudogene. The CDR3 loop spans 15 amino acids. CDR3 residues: CASSTGQGAGETQYF. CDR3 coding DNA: TGTGCCAGCAGTACTGGGCAGGGGGCCGGAGAGACCCAGTACTTC.